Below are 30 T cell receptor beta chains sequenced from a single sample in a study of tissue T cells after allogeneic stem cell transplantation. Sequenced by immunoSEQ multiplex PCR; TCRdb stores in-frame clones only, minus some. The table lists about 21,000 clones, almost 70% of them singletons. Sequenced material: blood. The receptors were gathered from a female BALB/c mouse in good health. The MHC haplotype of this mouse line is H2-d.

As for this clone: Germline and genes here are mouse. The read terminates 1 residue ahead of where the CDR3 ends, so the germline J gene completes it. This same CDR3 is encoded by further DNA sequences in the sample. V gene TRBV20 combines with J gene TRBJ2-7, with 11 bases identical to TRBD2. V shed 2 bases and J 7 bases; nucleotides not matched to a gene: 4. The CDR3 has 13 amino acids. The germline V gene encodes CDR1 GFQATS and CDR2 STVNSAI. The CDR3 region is CGARTGGAREQYF. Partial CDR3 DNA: TGTGGTGCTAGGACTGGGGGGGCGCGAGAACAGTAC.

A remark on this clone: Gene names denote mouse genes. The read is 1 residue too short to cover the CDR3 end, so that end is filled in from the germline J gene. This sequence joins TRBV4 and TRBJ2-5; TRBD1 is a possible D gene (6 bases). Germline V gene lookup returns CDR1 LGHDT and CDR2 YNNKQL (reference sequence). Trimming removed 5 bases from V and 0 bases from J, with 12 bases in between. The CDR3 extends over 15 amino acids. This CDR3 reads CASSLRGGNQDTQYF. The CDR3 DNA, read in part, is TGTGCCAGCAGCCTAAGAGGGGGAAACCAAGACACCCAGTAC.

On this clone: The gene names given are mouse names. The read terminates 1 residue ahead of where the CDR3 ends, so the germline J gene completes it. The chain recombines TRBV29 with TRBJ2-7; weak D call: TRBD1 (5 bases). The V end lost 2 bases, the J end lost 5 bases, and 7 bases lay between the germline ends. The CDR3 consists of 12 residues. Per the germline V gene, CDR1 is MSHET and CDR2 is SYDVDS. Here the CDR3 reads CASSLRGDEQYF. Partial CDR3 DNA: TGTGCTAGCAGTTTAAGGGGAGATGAACAGTAC.

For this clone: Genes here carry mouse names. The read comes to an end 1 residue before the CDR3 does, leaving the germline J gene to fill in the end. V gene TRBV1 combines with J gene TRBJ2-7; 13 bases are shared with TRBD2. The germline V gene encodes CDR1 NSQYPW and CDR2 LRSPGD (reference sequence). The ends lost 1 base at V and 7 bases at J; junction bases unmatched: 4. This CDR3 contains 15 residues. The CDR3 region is CTCSAGTGGAQEQYF. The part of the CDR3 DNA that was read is TGCACCTGCAGTGCAGGGACTGGGGGGGCGCAAGAACAGTAC.

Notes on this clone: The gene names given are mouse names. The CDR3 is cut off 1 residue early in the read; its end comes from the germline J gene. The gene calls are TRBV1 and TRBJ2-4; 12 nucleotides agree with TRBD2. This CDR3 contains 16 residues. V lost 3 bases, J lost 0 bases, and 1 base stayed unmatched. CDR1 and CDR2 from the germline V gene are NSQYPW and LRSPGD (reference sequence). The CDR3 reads CTCSAGLGGSQNTLYF. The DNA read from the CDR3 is TGCACCTGCAGTGCGGGACTGGGGGGAAGTCAAAACACCTTGTAC.

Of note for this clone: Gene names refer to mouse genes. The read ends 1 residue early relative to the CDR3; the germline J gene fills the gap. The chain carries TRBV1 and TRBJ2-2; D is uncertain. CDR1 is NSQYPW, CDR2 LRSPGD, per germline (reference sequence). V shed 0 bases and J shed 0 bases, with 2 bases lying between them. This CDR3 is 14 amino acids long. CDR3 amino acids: CTCSAEANTGQLYF. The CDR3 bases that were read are TGCACCTGCAGTGCAGAAGCAAACACCGGGCAGCTCTAC.

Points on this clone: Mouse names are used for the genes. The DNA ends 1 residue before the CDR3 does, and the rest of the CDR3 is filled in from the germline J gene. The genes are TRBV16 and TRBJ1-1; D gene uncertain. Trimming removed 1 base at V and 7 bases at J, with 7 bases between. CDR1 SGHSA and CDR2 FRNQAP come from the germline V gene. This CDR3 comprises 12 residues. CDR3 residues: CASSLARVEVFF. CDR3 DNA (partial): TGTGCAAGCAGCTTAGCGAGGGTAGAAGTCTTC.

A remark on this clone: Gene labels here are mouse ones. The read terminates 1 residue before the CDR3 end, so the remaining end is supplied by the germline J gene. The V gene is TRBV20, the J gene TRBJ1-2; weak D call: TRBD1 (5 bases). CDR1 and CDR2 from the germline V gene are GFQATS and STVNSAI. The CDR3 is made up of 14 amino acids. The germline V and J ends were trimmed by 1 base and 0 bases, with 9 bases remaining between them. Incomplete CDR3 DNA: TGTGGTGCTAGGGGGACAAATTCAAACTCCGACTACACC. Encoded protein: CGARGTNSNSDYT. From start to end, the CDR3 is CGARGTNSNSDYTF. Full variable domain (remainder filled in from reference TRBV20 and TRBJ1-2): GALVYQYPRRTICKSGTSMRMECQAVGFQATSVAWYRQSPQKTFELIALSTVNSAIKYEQNFTQEKFPISHPNLSFSSMTVLNAYLEDRGLYLCGARGTNSNSDYTFGSGTRLLVI.

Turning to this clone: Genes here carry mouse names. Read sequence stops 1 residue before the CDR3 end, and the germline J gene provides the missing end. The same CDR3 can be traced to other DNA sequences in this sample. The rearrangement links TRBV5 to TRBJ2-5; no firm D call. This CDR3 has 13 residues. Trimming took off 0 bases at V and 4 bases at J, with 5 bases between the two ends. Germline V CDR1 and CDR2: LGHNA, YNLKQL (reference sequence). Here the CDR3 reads CASSQDREDTQYF. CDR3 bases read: TGTGCCAGCAGCCAAGATCGGGAAGACACCCAGTAC.

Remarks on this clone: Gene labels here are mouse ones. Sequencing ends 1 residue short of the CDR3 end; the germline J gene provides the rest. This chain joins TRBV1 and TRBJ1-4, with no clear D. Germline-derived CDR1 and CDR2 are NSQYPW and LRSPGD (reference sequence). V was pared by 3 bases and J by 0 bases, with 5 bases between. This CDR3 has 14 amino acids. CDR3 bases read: TGCACCTGCAGTGCTCTTGTTTCCAACGAAAGATTATTT. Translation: CTCSALVSNERLF. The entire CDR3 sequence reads CTCSALVSNERLFF.

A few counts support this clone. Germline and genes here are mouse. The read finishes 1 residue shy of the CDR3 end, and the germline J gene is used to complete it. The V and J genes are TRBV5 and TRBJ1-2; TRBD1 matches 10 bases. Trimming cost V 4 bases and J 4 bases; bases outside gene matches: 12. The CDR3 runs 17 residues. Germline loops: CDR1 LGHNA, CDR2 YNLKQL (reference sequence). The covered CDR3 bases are TGTGCCAGCAGCCGAACTCCCAGACAGGGGGCAGGCTCCGACTACACC. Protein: CASSRTPRQGAGSDYT. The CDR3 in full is CASSRTPRQGAGSDYTF.

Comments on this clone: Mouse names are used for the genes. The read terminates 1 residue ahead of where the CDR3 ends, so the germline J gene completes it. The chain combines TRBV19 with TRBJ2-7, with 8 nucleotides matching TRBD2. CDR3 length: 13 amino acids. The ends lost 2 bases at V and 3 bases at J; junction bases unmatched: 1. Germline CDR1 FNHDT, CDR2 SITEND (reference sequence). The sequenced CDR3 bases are TGTGCCAGCAGTATGGGGGGGCGCTATGAACAGTAC. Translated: CASSMGGRYEQY. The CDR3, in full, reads CASSMGGRYEQYF.

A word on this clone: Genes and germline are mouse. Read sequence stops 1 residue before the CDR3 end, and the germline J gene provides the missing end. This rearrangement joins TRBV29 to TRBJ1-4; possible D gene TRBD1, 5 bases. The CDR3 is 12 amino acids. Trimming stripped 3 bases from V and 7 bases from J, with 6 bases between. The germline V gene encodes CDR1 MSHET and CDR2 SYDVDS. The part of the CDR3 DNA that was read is TGTGCTAGCAGTTTGGGGGGCGAAAGATTATTT. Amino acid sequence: CASSLGGERLF. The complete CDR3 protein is CASSLGGERLFF.

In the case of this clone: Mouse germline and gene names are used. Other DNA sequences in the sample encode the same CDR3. Incomplete CDR3 DNA: TGTGCCTGGAGTGTGGGGAGCTCCTATGAACAGTAC. Its translation: CAWSVGSSYEQY. From start to end, the CDR3 is CAWSVGSSYEQYF. V is TRBV31 and J is TRBJ2-7; perhaps TRBD2 as D (5 bases). The CDR3 goes on 1 residue after the read ends, and that part is filled in from the germline J gene. Germline V gene sequence: CDR1 GKSSPN, CDR2 SITVG. The CDR3 consists of 13 residues. The V end was cut by 2 bases, the J end by 0 bases, with 8 bases between.

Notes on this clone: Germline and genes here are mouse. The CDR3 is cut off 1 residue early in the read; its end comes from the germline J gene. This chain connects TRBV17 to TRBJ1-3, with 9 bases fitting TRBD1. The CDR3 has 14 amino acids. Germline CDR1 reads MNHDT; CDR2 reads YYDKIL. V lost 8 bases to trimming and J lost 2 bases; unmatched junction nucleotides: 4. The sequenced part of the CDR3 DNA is TGTGCTAGCGGGGGACAGGGAACTGGAAATACGCTCTAT. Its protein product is CASGGQGTGNTLY. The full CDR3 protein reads CASGGQGTGNTLYF.

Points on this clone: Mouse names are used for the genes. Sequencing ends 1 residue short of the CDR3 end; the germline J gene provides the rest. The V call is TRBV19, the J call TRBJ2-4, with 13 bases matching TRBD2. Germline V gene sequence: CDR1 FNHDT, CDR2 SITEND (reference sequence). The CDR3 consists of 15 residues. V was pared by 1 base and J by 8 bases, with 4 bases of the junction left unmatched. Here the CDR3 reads CASSIRTGGAGTLYF. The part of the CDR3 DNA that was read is TGTGCCAGCAGTATAAGGACTGGGGGGGCCGGCACCTTGTAC.

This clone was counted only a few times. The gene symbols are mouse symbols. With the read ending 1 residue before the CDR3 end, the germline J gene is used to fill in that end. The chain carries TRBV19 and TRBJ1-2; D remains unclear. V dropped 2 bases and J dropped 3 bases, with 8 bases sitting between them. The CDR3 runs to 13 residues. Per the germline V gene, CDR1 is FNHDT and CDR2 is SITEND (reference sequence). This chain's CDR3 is CASSMSGHSDYTF. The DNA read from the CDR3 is TGTGCCAGCAGTATGTCAGGCCACTCCGACTACACC.

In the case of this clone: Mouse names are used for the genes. The CDR3: CASSIPYEQYF. The sequenced part of the CDR3 DNA is TGTGCCAGCAGTATCCCTTATGAACAGTAC. V is TRBV19 and J is TRBJ2-7; D unresolved. The read falls 1 residue short of the CDR3 end, and the missing part is taken from the germline J gene. Deletions cut 2 bases from V and 4 bases from J, with 4 bases between. The CDR3 length is 11 residues. The germline gives CDR1 FNHDT, CDR2 SITEND (reference sequence). The entire variable domain, with the rest obtained from reference TRBV19 and TRBJ2-7, is as follows: GGIITQTPKFLIGQEGQKLTLKCQQNFNHDTMYWYRQDSGKGLRLIYYSITENDLQKGDLSEGYDASREKKSSFSLTVTSAQKNEMAVFLCASSIPYEQYFGPGTRLTVL.

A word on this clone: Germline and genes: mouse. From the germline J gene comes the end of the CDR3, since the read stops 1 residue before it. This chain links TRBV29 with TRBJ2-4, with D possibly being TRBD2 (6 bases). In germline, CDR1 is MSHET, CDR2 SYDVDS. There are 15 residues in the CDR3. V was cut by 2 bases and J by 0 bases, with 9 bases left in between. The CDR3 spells CASSLEGTSQNTLYF. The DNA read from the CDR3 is TGTGCTAGCAGTTTAGAGGGGACTAGTCAAAACACCTTGTAC.

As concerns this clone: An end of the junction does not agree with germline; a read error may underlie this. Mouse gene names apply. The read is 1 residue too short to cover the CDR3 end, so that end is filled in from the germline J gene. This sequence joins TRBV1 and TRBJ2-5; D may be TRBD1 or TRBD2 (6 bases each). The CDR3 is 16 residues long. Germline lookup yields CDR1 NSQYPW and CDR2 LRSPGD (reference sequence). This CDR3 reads CTCSAPRGVNQDAQYF. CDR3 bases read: TGCACCTGCAGTGCACCGAGGGGGGTTAACCAAGACGCCCAGTAC.

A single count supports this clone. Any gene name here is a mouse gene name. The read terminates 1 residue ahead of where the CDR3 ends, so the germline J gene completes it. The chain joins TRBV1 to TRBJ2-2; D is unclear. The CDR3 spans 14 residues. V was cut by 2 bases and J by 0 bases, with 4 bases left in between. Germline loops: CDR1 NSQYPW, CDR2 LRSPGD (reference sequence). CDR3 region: CTCSATTNTGQLYF. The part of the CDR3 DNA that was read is TGCACCTGCAGTGCAACAACAAACACCGGGCAGCTCTAC.

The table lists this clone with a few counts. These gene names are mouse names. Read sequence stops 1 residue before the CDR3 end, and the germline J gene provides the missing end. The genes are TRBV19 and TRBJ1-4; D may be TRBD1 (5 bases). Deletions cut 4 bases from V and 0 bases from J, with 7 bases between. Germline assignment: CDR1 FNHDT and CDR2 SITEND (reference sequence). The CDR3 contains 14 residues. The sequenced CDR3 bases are TGTGCCAGCAGTCTCAGGGTTTCCAACGAAAGATTATTT. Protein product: CASSLRVSNERLF. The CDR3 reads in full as CASSLRVSNERLFF.

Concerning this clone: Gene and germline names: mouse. The sequenced CDR3 bases are TGTGCCAGCAGTATAATCCAGGGGGCAAACACAGAAGTCTTC. Translation: CASSIIQGANTEVF. The CDR3 as a whole reads CASSIIQGANTEVFF. The rearrangement uses TRBV19 and TRBJ1-1; 7 bases agree with TRBD1. The read falls 1 residue short of the CDR3 end, and the missing part is taken from the germline J gene. Germline V gene data show CDR1 as FNHDT and CDR2 as SITEND (reference sequence). With 1 base clipped from V and 0 bases from J, the junction kept 3 bases outside the gene matches. The CDR3 totals 15 residues.

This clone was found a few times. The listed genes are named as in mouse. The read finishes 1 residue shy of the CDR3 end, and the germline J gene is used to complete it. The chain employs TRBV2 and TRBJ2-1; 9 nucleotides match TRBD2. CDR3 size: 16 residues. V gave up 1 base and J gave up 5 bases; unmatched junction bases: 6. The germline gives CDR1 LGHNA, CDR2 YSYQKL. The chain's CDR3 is CASSQGPGLGDAEQFF. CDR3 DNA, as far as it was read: TGTGCCAGCAGCCAAGGACCGGGACTGGGAGATGCTGAGCAGTTC.

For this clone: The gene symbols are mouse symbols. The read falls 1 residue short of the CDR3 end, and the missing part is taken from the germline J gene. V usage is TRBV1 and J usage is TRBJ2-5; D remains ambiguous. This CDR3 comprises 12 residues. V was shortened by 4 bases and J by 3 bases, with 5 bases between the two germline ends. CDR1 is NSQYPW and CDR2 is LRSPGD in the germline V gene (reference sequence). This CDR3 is CTCSDTQDTQYF. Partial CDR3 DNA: TGCACCTGCAGTGACACTCAAGACACCCAGTAC.

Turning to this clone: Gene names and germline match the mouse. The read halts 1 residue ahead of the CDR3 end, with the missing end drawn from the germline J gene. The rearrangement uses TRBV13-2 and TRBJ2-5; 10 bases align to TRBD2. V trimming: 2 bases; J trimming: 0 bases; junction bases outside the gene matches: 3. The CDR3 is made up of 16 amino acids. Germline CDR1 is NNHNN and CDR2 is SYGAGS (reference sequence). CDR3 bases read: TGTGCCAGCGGTGACACTGGGGGGGTTAACCAAGACACCCAGTAC. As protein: CASGDTGGVNQDTQY. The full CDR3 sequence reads CASGDTGGVNQDTQYF.

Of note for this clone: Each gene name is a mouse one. CDR3 DNA, as far as it was read: TGTGCCTGGAGGCTGGGGGGGACAAACACCGGGCAGCTCTAC. The encoded protein is CAWRLGGTNTGQLY. The whole CDR3 region reads CAWRLGGTNTGQLYF. The J gene is TRBJ2-2, the V gene TRBV31; 9 bases line up with TRBD2. The read comes to an end 1 residue before the CDR3 does, leaving the germline J gene to fill in the end. Trimming took 3 bases from V and 0 from J; bases not matched to a gene: 2. Germline CDR1 GKSSPN, CDR2 SITVG. The CDR3 sequence is 15 residues long.

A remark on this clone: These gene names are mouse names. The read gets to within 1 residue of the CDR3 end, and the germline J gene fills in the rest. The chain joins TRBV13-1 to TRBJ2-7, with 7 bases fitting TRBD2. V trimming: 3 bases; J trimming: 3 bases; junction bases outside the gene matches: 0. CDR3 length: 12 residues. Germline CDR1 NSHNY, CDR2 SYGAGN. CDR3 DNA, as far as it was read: TGTGCCAGCAGTGGGACTGGCTATGAACAGTAC. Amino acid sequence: CASSGTGYEQY. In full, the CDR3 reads CASSGTGYEQYF.

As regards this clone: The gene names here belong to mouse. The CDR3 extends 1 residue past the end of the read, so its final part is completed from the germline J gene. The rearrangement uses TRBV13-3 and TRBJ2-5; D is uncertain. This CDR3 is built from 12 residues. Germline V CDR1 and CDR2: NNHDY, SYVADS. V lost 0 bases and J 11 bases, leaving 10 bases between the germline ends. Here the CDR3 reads CASSDARTDQYF. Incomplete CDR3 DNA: TGTGCCAGCAGTGATGCCAGGACGGACCAGTAC.

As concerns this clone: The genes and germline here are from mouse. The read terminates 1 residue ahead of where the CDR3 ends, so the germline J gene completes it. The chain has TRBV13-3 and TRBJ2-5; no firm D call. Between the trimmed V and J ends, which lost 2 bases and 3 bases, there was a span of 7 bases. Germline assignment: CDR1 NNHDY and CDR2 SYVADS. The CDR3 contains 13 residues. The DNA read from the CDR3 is TGTGCCAGCAGTGAGGGCAAGCAAGACACCCAGTAC. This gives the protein CASSEGKQDTQY. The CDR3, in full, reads CASSEGKQDTQYF.